This record covers a single TCR beta chain. This record belongs to a study of blood T cells in healthy people across ages. The second PCR ran roughly 7 to 12 cycles with a sample-barcoded 5' primer and J-beta primers. TCRdb re-derived calls from the 5' RACE reads in MiXCR, one entry per CDR3 protein. Of about 1.7 million distinct CDR3 sequences in the sample, approximately 28% were seen once. Trimming took 0 bases from V and 5 from J; bases not matched to a gene: 3. The CDR3 has 14 residues. The germline V gene has CDR1 SGDLS and CDR2 YYNGEE. This receptor was taken from a woman aged 25 to 39 in good health. The sample consisted of blood. The chain uses TRBV9 and TRBJ2-7, with 9 bases that match TRBD1. The CDR3: CASSVGGTGNEQYF. The CDR3 coding sequence is TGTGCCAGCAGCGTAGGAGGGACAGGGAACGAGCAGTACTTC.